The rows below give T cell receptor beta chains drawn from one sample of a study of cytomegalovirus exposure and HLA in healthy donors. Sequenced by immunoSEQ multiplex PCR; TCRdb stores in-frame clones only, minus some. The sample comprises roughly 43,000 clones, 80% to 95% of which are singletons, and roughly 5.2% rests with the top ten. Sequenced input: PBMCs. The receptors come from a man between 18 and 29 years old in good health and CMV-seronegative. The CDR3 runs from the conserved cysteine through the conserved F or W. Fields, in order: D gene, clone size, J gene, V gene, CDR3 protein, CDR3 DNA. A D gene is named only where the DNA matches it firmly. Only some rows state a clone size, as once, few, many or a class for expanded clones.

NA,few,TRBJ2-5,TRBV7-2,CASSLVGGVKAQYF,TGTGCCAGCAGCTTAGTAGGGGGGGTCAAGGCCCAGTACTTC
TRBD1,NA,TRBJ2-2,TRBV10-1,CASSPDRGGAGELFF,TGCGCCAGCAGCCCGGACAGGGGGGGGGCCGGGGAGCTGTTTTTT
NA,NA,TRBJ1-6,TRBV18,CASSPGPPGNSPLHF,TGTGCCAGCTCACCTGGGCCTCCTGGTAATTCACCCCTCCACTTT
TRBD1,NA,TRBJ1-2,TRBV29-1,CSVVAGGFSGYTF,TGCAGCGTTGTGGCAGGGGGCTTCTCTGGCTACACCTTC
TRBD1,NA,TRBJ2-7,TRBV27,CASKPGTDSYEQYF,TGTGCCAGCAAGCCCGGGACAGACTCCTACGAGCAGTACTTC
TRBD1,NA,TRBJ2-6,TRBV11-3,CASSIRQGGMFSGANVLTF,TGTGCCAGCAGCATCCGACAGGGGGGAATGTTTTCTGGGGCCAACGTCCTGACTTTC
NA,NA,TRBJ1-1,TRBV5-1,CASSLQTGNTEAFF,TGCGCCAGCAGCTTGCAAACGGGGAACACTGAAGCTTTCTTT
NA,NA,TRBJ1-1,TRBV7-3,CASSLLGGTTEAFF,TGTGCCAGCAGCTTATTGGGGGGTACCACTGAAGCTTTCTTT
NA,NA,TRBJ2-7,TRBV6-5,CASSQLASEQYF,TGTGCCAGCAGCCAACTAGCTTCCGAGCAGTACTTC
NA,NA,TRBJ2-3,TRBV6-6,CASSPWEEKADTQYF,TGTGCCAGCAGCCCCTGGGAGGAGAAAGCAGATACGCAGTATTTT
TRBD2,NA,TRBJ2-1,TRBV5-1,CASSLGLAGGLGEQFF,TGCGCCAGCAGCTTGGGACTAGCGGGAGGTCTGGGAGAGCAGTTCTTC
NA,NA,TRBJ2-7,TRBV6-1,CASRAAASVSYEQYF,TGTGCCAGCAGAGCGGCGGCTAGCGTCTCCTACGAGCAGTACTTC
TRBD1,NA,TRBJ2-5,TRBV5-1,CASSLSQGERETQYF,TGCGCCAGCAGCTTAAGCCAGGGGGAGAGGGAGACCCAGTACTTC